A single sample gave rise to the 12 T cell receptor beta chains below, sequenced in a study of shared clonotypes between healthy human individuals. The protocol was immunoSEQ multiplex PCR, while the TCRdb copy is restricted to in-frame clones and leaves out a portion. Found here are fewer than 650,000 clones, around 78% of them singletons; the top ten hold around 12%. Material: PBMCs. Receptors originate from a woman between 40 and 50 years old in good health. Some clones in this sample may be carry-over from other donors' samples.

The chain joins TRBV9 to TRBJ2-2; TRBD1 or TRBD2 may be the D gene (7 bases each). The CDR3 length is 15 residues. Looked up from germline, CDR1 is SGDLS and CDR2 is YYNGEE. With 10 bases removed from V and 4 bases from J, the gap between germline ends came to 20 bases. CDR3 nucleotide sequence: TGTGCCGGTCACGGGGGGACAGCTTCCACCGGGGAGCTGTTTTTT. Translating it yields CAGHGGTASTGELFF.

Comment on this clone: Other DNA sequences from this sample encode an identical CDR3 as well. This sequence joins TRBV6-1 and TRBJ2-7; D is unclear. CDR1 and CDR2 (germline): MNHNS, SASEGT. V dropped 0 bases and J dropped 4 bases, with 1 base sitting between them. This CDR3 has 11 amino acids. The CDR3 loop reads CASSEAYEQYF. In nucleotides, the CDR3 is TGTGCCAGCAGTGAAGCTTACGAGCAGTACTTC.

This sequence joins TRBV15 and TRBJ1-3; 9 bases agree with TRBD1. The length of the CDR3 is 14 residues. With V trimmed by 5 bases and J by 10 bases, 9 bases remained unmatched. Germline CDR1 and CDR2: LNHNV and YYDKDF (reference sequence). The CDR3 here is CATSVDRGVRTIYF. The DNA for the CDR3 is TGTGCCACCAGCGTAGACAGGGGGGTACGGACCATATATTTT.

This chain connects TRBV29-1 to TRBJ2-5, with 11 bases matching TRBD2. The CDR3 runs 13 residues. Germline assignment: CDR1 SQVTM and CDR2 ANQGSEA. V shed 8 bases and J 3 bases; nucleotides not matched to a gene: 5. Here the CDR3 DNA reads TGCAGCTTAGGGACTAGCGGCGAAGAGACCCAGTACTTC. Translation: CSLGTSGEETQYF. The variable domain in full, with the rest retrieved from reference TRBV29-1 and TRBJ2-5, is SAVISQKPSRDICQRGTSLTIQCQVDSQVTMMFWYRQQPGQSLTLIATANQGSEATYESGFVIDKFPISRPNLTFSTLTVSNMSPEDSSIYLCSLGTSGEETQYFGPGTRLLVL.

This clone was seen more than once but under ten times. The chain carries TRBV28 and TRBJ2-7, with D possibly matching TRBD1 (6 bases). Germline values: CDR1 MDHEN, CDR2 SYDVKM. V was trimmed by 4 bases and J by 1 base, leaving 8 bases between them. The CDR3 runs 13 residues. The CDR3 nucleotides read TGTGCCAGCAGTTATGACAGGTCCTACGAGCAGTACTTC. It yields the protein CASSYDRSYEQYF.

This clone appeared a single time. The chain carries TRBV4-1 and TRBJ2-5; the match to TRBD2 covers 7 bases. The junction had 8 bases not matched to a gene; V was cut back by 0 bases and J by 1 base. Germline V gene sequence: CDR1 MGHRA, CDR2 YSYEKL. The CDR3 covers 17 residues. The DNA of the CDR3 is TGCGCCAGCAGCCAAGATGGGTCTAGCGGATTCCAAGAGACCCAGTACTTC. Translated: CASSQDGSSGFQETQYF.

This chain connects TRBV19 to TRBJ2-1; maybe TRBD2 (5 bases). Trimming left V 7 bases short and J 5 bases short, with 15 bases between. The CDR3 runs to 14 residues. Per the germline V gene, CDR1 is LNHDA and CDR2 is SQIVND (reference sequence). The CDR3 reads CASTPRGSHNEQFF. CDR3 sequence (DNA): TGTGCCAGTACTCCTCGTGGGAGCCACAATGAGCAGTTCTTC.

The chain is built from TRBV5-4 and TRBJ2-1; D ambiguous. This CDR3 spans 13 amino acids. Trimming took 0 bases from V and 4 from J, leaving 5 bases between them. Germline loops: CDR1 SGHNT, CDR2 YYREEE (reference sequence). CDR3 amino acids: CASSLVDYNEQFF. CDR3 in DNA: TGTGCCAGCAGCTTGGTGGATTACAATGAGCAGTTCTTC.

This chain joins TRBV7-8 and TRBJ2-1; possibly TRBD2 for D (6 bases). The V gene lost 5 bases and the J gene lost 5 bases, with 13 bases spanning the gap. The CDR3 runs 14 residues. The germline CDR1 and CDR2 sequences are SGHVS and FQNEAQ. DNA of the CDR3: TGTGCCAGCAGCCCGGACTATGGGGACAATGAGCAGTTCTTC. As protein: CASSPDYGDNEQFF.

As to this clone: This likely reflects a read error, since a far larger clone is one base away. The sample holds other DNA sequences that translate to the same CDR3. V and J are TRBV2 and TRBJ2-2, with 10 bases aligning to TRBD1. In germline, CDR1 is SNHLY, CDR2 FYNNEI. The CDR3 has 16 residues. V lost 8 bases and J lost 4; bases outside the gene matches: 10. CDR3 nucleotides: TGTGCCAGCTCCGGGACAGGGGTCTGTCTCACCGGGGAGCTGTTTTTT. It specifies CASSGTGVCLTGELFF.

V gene TRBV10-3 combines with J gene TRBJ2-3; D is perhaps TRBD1 or TRBD2 (6 bases each). The germline gives CDR1 ENHRY, CDR2 SYGVKD. There are 13 residues in the CDR3. The ends were cut back, 11 bases at V and 4 bases at J, with 16 bases in the middle. The DNA for the CDR3 is TGTGCCTCGGAGGGGGGCGGAGCAGATACGCAGTATTTT. Its protein product is CASEGGGADTQYF.

The chain joins TRBV6-4 to TRBJ2-3; 8 nucleotides match TRBD1. J gave up 2 bases and V 0 bases, and 4 bases lay outside the gene matches. The CDR3 runs 16 residues. Germline-derived CDR1 and CDR2 are MRHNA and SNTAGT. The CDR3 region is CASSDSTGANTDTQYF. CDR3 DNA sequence: TGTGCCAGCAGTGACTCGACAGGGGCCAACACAGATACGCAGTATTTT.